This entry is about one T cell receptor beta chain. Looked up from germline, CDR1 is SEHNR and CDR2 is FQNEAQ (reference sequence). With V trimmed by 5 bases and J by 10 bases, 17 bases remained unmatched. The CDR3 consists of 17 residues. In the authors' workflow: For nucleated cells, counts were estimated from reference gene primer amplification. Sequencing used immunoSEQ multiplex PCR; TCRdb keeps in-frame clones, though not all of them. That table supplies the V and J calls and clone size; D and trimming were determined from the DNA. Seen here are approximately 46,000 clones, around 80% observed once, and the top ten hold 7.5% to 8.5%. This sample was taken from a study of blood T cell repertoires in COVID-19. About the research overall: COVID-19 samples collected from the United States, Italy and Spain covered acute and convalescent phases. In each case, the material was cDNA or gDNA derived from T cells, B-cell-depleted T cells, or PBMCs.

The TCR sequence derives from a human donor in a cohort sampled during active COVID-19. The chain couples TRBV7-9 to TRBJ2-1, with 10 positions matching TRBD2. The specimen was peripheral blood. CDR3 DNA sequence: TGTGCCAGCAGCATACTCTGGACTAGCGGTACGGGGAGGGAGCAGTTCTTC. It specifies CASSILWTSGTGREQFF. Full variable domain (remainder filled in from reference TRBV7-9 and TRBJ2-1): DTGVSQNPRHKITKRGQNVTFRCDPISEHNRLYWYRQTLGQGPEFLTYFQNEAQLEKSRLLSDRFSAERPKGSFSTLEIQRTEQGDSAMYLCASSILWTSGTGREQFFGPGTRLTVL.